What follows describes a single TCR beta chain. CDR3 length equals 18 residues. V lost 1 base and J 3 bases, leaving 20 bases between the germline ends. Germline V gives CDR1 SGHTA, CDR2 FQGTGA. The source of the sample is a study of blood T cell repertoires in COVID-19. TCRdb keeps only in-frame clones here, not all; method: immunoSEQ multiplex PCR. The sample carries a few hundred thousand clones, approximately 90% recorded once. The sequence was obtained from a man aged 55 to 70 who had recovered from COVID-19. Sequenced sample: peripheral blood. This chain connects TRBV7-3 to TRBJ2-3; possibly TRBD1 for D (5 bases). DNA for the CDR3: TGTGCCAGCAGCTTAAAAGGGCAGGGTAGTCGGGTAACAGATACGCAGTATTTT. This translates into CASSLKGQGSRVTDTQYF.